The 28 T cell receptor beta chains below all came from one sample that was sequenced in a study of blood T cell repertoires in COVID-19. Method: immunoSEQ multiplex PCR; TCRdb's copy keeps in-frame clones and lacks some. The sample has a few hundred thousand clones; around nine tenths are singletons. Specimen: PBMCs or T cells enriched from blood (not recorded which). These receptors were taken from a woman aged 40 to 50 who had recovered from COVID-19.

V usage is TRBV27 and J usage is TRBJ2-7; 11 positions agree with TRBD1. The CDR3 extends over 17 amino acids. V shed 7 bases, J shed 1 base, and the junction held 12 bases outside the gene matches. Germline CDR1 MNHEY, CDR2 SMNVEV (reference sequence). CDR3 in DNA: TGTGCCAGCAACCGAGGGCTCGGGACAGGGGGATCCTACGAGCAGTACTTC. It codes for CASNRGLGTGGSYEQYF.

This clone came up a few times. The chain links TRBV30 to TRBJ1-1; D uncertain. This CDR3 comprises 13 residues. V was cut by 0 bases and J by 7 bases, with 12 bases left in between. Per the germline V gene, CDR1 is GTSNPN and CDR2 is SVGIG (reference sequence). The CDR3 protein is CAWSVGTSGEAFF. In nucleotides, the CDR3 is TGTGCCTGGAGTGTAGGTACAAGCGGTGAAGCTTTCTTT.

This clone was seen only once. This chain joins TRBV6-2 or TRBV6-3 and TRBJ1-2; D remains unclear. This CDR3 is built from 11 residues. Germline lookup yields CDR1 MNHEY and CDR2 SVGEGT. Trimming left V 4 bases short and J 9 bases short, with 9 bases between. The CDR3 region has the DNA TGTGCCAGCAGTTGGGAGTTACGCTACACCTTC. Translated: CASSWELRYTF.

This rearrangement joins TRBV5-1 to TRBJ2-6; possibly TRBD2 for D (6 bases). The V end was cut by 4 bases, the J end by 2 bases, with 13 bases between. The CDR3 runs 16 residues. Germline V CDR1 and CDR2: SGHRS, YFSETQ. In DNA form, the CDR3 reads TGCGCCAGCAGCGAAATCACGGGGGCTGGGGCCAACGTCCTGACTTTC. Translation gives CASSEITGAGANVLTF.

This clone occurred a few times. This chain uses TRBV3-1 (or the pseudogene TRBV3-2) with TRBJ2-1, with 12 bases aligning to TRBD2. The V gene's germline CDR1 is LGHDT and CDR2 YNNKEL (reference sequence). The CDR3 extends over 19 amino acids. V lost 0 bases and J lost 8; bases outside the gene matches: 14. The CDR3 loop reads CASSQEFSASGRESYEQFF. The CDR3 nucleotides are TGTGCCAGCAGCCAAGAATTCTCGGCTAGCGGGAGGGAGTCCTATGAGCAGTTCTTC.

CDR3 nucleotide sequence: TGTGCCAGCAGCTTAGGGACAGCGAACACCATATATTTT. As protein: CASSLGTANTIYF. This chain links TRBV7-3 with TRBJ1-3, with 7 bases identical to TRBD1. In germline, CDR1 is SGHTA, CDR2 FQGTGA. The V gene end was trimmed by 2 bases and the J gene end by 7 bases; junction bases not matched to a gene: 2. The CDR3 has 13 residues.

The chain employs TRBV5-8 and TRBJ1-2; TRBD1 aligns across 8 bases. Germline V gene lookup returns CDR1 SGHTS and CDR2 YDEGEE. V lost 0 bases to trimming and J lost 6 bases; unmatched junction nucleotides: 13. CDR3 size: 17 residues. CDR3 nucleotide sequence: TGTGCCAGCAGCTTGGTGTTCGGGTCAGGGGGCACAAATGGCTACACCTTC. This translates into CASSLVFGSGGTNGYTF.

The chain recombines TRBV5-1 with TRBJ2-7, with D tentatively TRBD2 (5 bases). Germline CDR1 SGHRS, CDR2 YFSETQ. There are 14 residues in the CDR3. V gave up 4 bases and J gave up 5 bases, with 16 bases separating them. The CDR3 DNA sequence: TGCGCCAGCAGCCCCGGGGTAGGGTCCCACGAGCAGTACTTC. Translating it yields CASSPGVGSHEQYF.

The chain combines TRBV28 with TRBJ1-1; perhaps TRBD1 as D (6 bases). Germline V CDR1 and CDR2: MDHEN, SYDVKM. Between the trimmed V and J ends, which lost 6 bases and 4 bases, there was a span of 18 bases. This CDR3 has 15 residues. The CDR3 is CASSGSTRGTTEAFF. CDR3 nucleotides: TGTGCCAGCAGCGGTAGTACCAGGGGCACCACTGAAGCTTTCTTT.

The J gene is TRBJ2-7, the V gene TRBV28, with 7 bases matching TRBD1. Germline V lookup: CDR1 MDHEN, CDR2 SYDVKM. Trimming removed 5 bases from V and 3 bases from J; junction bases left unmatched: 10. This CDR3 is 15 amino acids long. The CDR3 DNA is TGTGCCAGCAGTACCTTGTTACAGGGGTACTACGAGCAGTACTTC. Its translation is CASSTLLQGYYEQYF.

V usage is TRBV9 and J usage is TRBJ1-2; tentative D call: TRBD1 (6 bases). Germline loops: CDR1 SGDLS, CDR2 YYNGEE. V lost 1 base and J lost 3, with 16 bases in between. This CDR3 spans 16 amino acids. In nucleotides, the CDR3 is TGTGCCAGCAGCGTATCTGGGGGGGCTTTGGACTATGGCTACACCTTC. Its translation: CASSVSGGALDYGYTF.

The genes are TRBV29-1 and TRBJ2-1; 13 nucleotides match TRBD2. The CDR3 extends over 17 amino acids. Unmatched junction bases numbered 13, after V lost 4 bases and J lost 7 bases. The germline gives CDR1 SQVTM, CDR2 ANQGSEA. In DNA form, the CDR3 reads TGCAGCGTTGTCGGACTAGCGGGAGTTATTGGTGGGAATGAGCAGTTCTTC. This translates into CSVVGLAGVIGGNEQFF.

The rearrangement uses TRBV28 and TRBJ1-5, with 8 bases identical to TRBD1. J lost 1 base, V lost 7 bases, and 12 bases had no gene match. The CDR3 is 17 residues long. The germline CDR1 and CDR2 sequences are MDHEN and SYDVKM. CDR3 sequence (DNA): TGTGCCAGCACCCCCAAGGGCAGGGGGCGAAGCAATCAGCCCCAGCATTTT. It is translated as CASTPKGRGRSNQPQHF.

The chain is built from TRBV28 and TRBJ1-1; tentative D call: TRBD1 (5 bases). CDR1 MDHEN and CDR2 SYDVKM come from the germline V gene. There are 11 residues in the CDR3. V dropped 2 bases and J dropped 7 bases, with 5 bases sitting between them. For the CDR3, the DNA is TGTGCCAGCAGTTTAAGGGGTGAAGCTTTCTTT. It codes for CASSLRGEAFF.

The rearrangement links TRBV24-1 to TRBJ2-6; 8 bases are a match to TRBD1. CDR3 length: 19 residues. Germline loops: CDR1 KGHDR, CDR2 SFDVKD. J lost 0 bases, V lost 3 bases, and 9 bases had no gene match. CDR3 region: CATSDPRDRPNSGANVLTF. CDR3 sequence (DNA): TGTGCCACCAGTGATCCCCGGGACAGGCCTAACTCTGGGGCCAACGTCCTGACTTTC.

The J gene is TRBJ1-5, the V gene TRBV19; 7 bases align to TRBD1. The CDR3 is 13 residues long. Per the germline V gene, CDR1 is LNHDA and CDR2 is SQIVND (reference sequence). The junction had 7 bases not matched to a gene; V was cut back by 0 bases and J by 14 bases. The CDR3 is CASSIEPGTAKHF. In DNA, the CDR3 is TGTGCCAGTAGTATAGAACCCGGGACAGCGAAGCATTTT.

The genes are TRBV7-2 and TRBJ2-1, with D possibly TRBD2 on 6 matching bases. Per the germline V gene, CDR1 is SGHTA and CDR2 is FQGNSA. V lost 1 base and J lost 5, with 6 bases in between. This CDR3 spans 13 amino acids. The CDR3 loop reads CASSLGTNNEQFF. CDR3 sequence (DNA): TGTGCCAGCAGCTTAGGGACTAACAATGAGCAGTTCTTC.

The CDR3, as DNA: TGTGCCAGCAGCCACCCCGCTAGCGGGAGGACTAGCACAGATACGCAGTATTTT. Amino acid sequence: CASSHPASGRTSTDTQYF. The gene calls are TRBV9 and TRBJ2-3; 11 bases match TRBD2. The V and J ends lost 4 bases and 0 bases, in that order; junction bases with no gene match: 10. In germline, CDR1 is SGDLS, CDR2 YYNGEE. The length of the CDR3 is 18 residues.

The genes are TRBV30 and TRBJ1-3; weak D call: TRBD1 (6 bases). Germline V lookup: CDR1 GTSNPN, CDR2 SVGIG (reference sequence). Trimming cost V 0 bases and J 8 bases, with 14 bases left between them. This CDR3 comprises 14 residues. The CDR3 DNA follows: TGTGCCTGGAGTGTAGGGACACCGTCAGACACCATATATTTT. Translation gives CAWSVGTPSDTIYF.

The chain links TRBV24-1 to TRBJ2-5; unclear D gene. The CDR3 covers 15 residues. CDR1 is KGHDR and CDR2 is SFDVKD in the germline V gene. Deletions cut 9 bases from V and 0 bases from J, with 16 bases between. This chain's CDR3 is CATSNPARDQETQYF. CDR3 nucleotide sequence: TGTGCCACCTCAAACCCCGCCCGGGACCAAGAGACCCAGTACTTC.

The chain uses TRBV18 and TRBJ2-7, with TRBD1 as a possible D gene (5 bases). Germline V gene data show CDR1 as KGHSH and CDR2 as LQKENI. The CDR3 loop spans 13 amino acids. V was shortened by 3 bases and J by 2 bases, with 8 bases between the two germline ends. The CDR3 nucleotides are TGTGCCAGCTCACCGGACACTACCTACGAGCAGTACTTC. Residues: CASSPDTTYEQYF.

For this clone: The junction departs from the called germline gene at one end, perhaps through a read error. This chain's CDR3 is CAWNTPSTGPFSF. CDR3 DNA: TGTGCCTGGAACACCCCAAGCACAGGGCCGTTTAGCTTT. This chain joins TRBV30 and TRBJ1-1; possible D gene TRBD1, 6 bases. Germline V lookup: CDR1 GTSNPN, CDR2 SVGIG (reference sequence). The CDR3 covers 13 residues.

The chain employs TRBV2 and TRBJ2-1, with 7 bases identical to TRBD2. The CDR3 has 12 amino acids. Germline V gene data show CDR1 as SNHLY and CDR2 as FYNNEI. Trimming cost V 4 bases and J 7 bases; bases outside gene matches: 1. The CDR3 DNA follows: TGTGCCAGCAGTGGGACTAGGAATGAGCAGTTCTTC. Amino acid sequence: CASSGTRNEQFF.

DNA for the CDR3: TGCAGTGCCAGTCCCCGGGACAGGGGGCTTAGCTATGGCTACACCTTC. This translates into CSASPRDRGLSYGYTF. This chain uses TRBV20-1 with TRBJ1-2, with 12 bases fitting TRBD1. This CDR3 contains 16 residues. V lost 6 bases, J lost 4 bases, and 12 bases stayed unmatched. The germline V gene has CDR1 DFQATT and CDR2 SNEGSKA (reference sequence).

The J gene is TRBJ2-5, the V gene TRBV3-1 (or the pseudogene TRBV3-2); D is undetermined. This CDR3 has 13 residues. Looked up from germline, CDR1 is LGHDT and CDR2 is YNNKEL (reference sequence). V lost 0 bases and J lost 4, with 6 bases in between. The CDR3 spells CASSQERVETQYF. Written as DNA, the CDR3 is TGTGCCAGCAGCCAAGAACGCGTAGAGACCCAGTACTTC.

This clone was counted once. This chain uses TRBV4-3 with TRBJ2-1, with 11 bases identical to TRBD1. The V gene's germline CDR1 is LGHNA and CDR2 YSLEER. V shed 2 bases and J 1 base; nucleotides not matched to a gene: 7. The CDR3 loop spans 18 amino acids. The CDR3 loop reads CASSQRTGGSTSYNEQFF. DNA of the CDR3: TGCGCCAGCAGCCAAAGGACAGGGGGCAGTACATCCTACAATGAGCAGTTCTTC.

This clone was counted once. CDR3 protein: CASSDTRGGETQYF. Here the CDR3 DNA reads TGTGCCAGCAGCGATACCAGGGGTGGAGAGACCCAGTACTTC. The chain combines TRBV9 with TRBJ2-5; perhaps TRBD1 as D (6 bases). V lost 3 bases to trimming and J lost 4 bases, with 13 bases between them. Looked up from germline, CDR1 is SGDLS and CDR2 is YYNGEE. The CDR3 runs 14 residues.

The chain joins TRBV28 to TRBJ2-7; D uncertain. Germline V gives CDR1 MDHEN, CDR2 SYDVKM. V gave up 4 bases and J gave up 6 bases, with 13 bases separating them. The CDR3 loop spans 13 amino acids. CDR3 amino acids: CASSSPSVLEQYF. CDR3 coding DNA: TGTGCCAGCAGTTCCCCGAGTGTCCTCGAGCAGTACTTC.